The subject of this entry is one T cell receptor beta chain. The antigen is undetermined. The sample is drawn from a study of T cell responses to AZD1222 COVID-19 vaccine. Points from the study as a whole: Nearly half of the spike-specific TCRs reportedly recognize variant regions that carry no mutations. Spike-specific TCR repertoires showed rising breadth and depth after two AZD1222 doses.

This CDR3 comprises 15 residues. V lost 4 bases to trimming and J lost 0 bases; unmatched junction nucleotides: 3. Per the germline V gene, CDR1 is LNHDA and CDR2 is SQIVND (reference sequence). Generated by immunoSEQ multiplex PCR, the TCRdb table keeps only in-frame clones and is missing some. The sample has 130,000 to 150,000 clones; just over 90% are singletons. The origin of this receptor is an adult in good health. The chain is built from TRBV19 and TRBJ2-1; 7 nucleotides agree with TRBD2. The sample in question was peripheral blood, obtained on day 0 of AZD1222 vaccination. CDR3 sequence reads: CASSRGGISYNEQFF. As DNA, the CDR3 is TGTGCCAGTAGTAGGGGGGGAATCTCCTACAATGAGCAGTTCTTC.